This entry lists 14 T cell receptor beta chains sequenced from one sample in a study of monozygotic twins with cystic fibrosis. Here immunoSEQ multiplex PCR was the method, and the copy in TCRdb shows in-frame clones only, minus some. The repertoire holds 30,000 to 35,000 clones, just over 65% seen once, with 0.7% to 1% in the top ten. Sequenced material: blood. The receptors originated from a girl aged 10 to 17 with cystic fibrosis.

A few counts support this clone. This rearrangement joins TRBV11-2 to TRBJ2-7; the match to TRBD2 covers 9 bases. Trimming cost V 4 bases and J 5 bases; bases outside gene matches: 12. This CDR3 has 16 residues. The germline gives CDR1 SGHAT, CDR2 FQNNGV. CDR3 residues: CASSWAGWREGNEQYF. For the CDR3, the DNA is TGTGCCAGCAGCTGGGCGGGCTGGCGGGAGGGAAACGAGCAGTACTTC.

The V and J genes are TRBV7-9 and TRBJ2-7; D is tentatively TRBD1 or TRBD2 (5 bases each). Per germline, CDR1 SEHNR and CDR2 FQNEAQ (reference sequence). The V end was cut by 5 bases, the J end by 3 bases, with 8 bases between. The CDR3 runs 12 residues. CDR3 in amino acids: CASSRGVYEQYF. CDR3 DNA sequence: TGTGCCAGCAGCCGGGGCGTCTACGAGCAGTACTTC.

This clone occurred a few times. The rearrangement joins TRBV27 to TRBJ2-1; 12 bases map to TRBD2. V was pared by 3 bases and J by 4 bases, with 7 bases of the junction left unmatched. The CDR3 runs to 17 residues. Germline CDR1 is MNHEY and CDR2 is SMNVEV (reference sequence). DNA for the CDR3: TGTGCCAGCAGTTTCTCTAGCGGGAGGGCCGGGTACAATGAGCAGTTCTTC. As protein: CASSFSSGRAGYNEQFF.

This rearrangement joins TRBV6-4 to TRBJ1-1; D gene ambiguous. Germline V lookup: CDR1 MRHNA, CDR2 SNTAGT. The CDR3 consists of 13 residues. Deletions cut 3 bases from V and 5 bases from J, with 10 bases between. The DNA for the CDR3 is TGTGCCAGCAGTGAGGGAATTTGGACTGAAGCTTTCTTT. Translating gives CASSEGIWTEAFF.

This clone has only one observation. The J gene is TRBJ2-1, the V gene TRBV4-3; 13 nucleotides match TRBD2. This CDR3 is 14 amino acids long. Germline CDR1 LGHNA, CDR2 YSLEER. V was pared by 6 bases and J by 11 bases, with 7 bases of the junction left unmatched. Written as DNA, the CDR3 is TGCGCCAGCAGGCCGGGACTAGCGGGATATCAGCAGTTCTTC. Its translation: CASRPGLAGYQQFF.

The chain has TRBV7-2 and TRBJ1-2; 8 bases are a match to TRBD1. The V segment lost 5 bases and the J segment 7 bases; nucleotides outside the gene matches: 12. CDR3 size: 15 residues. Looked up from germline, CDR1 is SGHTA and CDR2 is FQGNSA. CDR3 protein: CASSPETGAGSGYTF. CDR3 nucleotide sequence: TGTGCCAGCAGCCCTGAGACAGGGGCTGGGAGTGGCTACACCTTC.

The gene calls are TRBV7-9 and TRBJ1-4; no reliable D call. CDR3 size: 14 residues. Trimming removed 3 bases at V and 6 bases at J, with 11 bases between. CDR1 and CDR2 (germline): SEHNR, FQNEAQ (reference sequence). The CDR3 loop is CASSFLGEHEKLFF. The CDR3 DNA follows: TGTGCCAGCAGCTTTTTGGGCGAGCATGAAAAACTGTTTTTT.

The chain couples TRBV5-1 to TRBJ2-5; D call uncertain. The CDR3 extends over 13 amino acids. The V and J ends lost 8 bases and 5 bases respectively, with 16 bases between them. CDR1 is SGHRS and CDR2 is YFSETQ in the germline V gene. In DNA form, the CDR3 reads TGCGCCAGTACAGTCGGAGTCGGGGAGACCCAGTACTTC. Its protein product is CASTVGVGETQYF. Full variable domain (missing parts from reference TRBV5-1 and TRBJ2-5): KAGVTQTPRYLIKTRGQQVTLSCSPISGHRSVSWYQQTPGQGLQFLFEYFSETQRNKGNFPGRFSGRQFSNSRSEMNVSTLELGDSALYLCASTVGVGETQYFGPGTRLLVL.

For the CDR3, the DNA is TGTGCCTGGAGCAGGGGGACTGGCTACACCTTC. Translating it yields CAWSRGTGYTF. This rearrangement joins TRBV30 to TRBJ1-2; 7 positions match TRBD1. Germline V lookup: CDR1 GTSNPN, CDR2 SVGIG (reference sequence). The CDR3 is 11 amino acids. Trimming at V came to 3 bases and at J to 7 bases, leaving 2 bases not matched to a gene.

The chain joins TRBV10-2 to TRBJ2-5, with D possibly TRBD2 on 5 matching bases. The CDR3 has 16 amino acids. Trimming shortened V by 8 bases and J by 4 bases, and 23 bases separated the two germline ends. Germline values: CDR1 WSHSY, CDR2 SAAADI. The CDR3 DNA reads TGCGCCAGCGGCATGACCTCGTCCCCAAGCGGAGAGACCCAGTACTTC. Encoded protein: CASGMTSSPSGETQYF.

This CDR3 reads CASSVDFGEHNEQFF. Here the CDR3 DNA reads TGTGCCAGCAGCGTAGATTTCGGGGAACACAATGAGCAGTTCTTC. The genes are TRBV9 and TRBJ2-1; D is perhaps TRBD2 (5 bases). CDR1 and CDR2 from the germline V gene are SGDLS and YYNGEE. The V and J ends lost 0 bases and 5 bases respectively, with 12 bases between them. The CDR3 is made up of 15 amino acids.

This chain links TRBV5-1 with TRBJ1-3, with D hard to call. CDR1 and CDR2 from the germline V gene are SGHRS and YFSETQ. The V and J ends lost 5 bases and 0 bases respectively, with 9 bases between them. This CDR3 is built from 14 residues. The chain's CDR3 is CASREPGSGNTIYF. The CDR3 DNA is TGCGCCAGCAGAGAACCAGGCTCTGGAAACACCATATATTTT. The entire variable domain, with the rest obtained from reference TRBV5-1 and TRBJ1-3, is as follows: KAGVTQTPRYLIKTRGQQVTLSCSPISGHRSVSWYQQTPGQGLQFLFEYFSETQRNKGNFPGRFSGRQFSNSRSEMNVSTLELGDSALYLCASREPGSGNTIYFGEGSWLTVV.

The V gene is TRBV9, the J gene TRBJ2-7; D is perhaps TRBD2 (6 bases). Germline V gives CDR1 SGDLS, CDR2 YYNGEE. CDR3 length equals 15 residues. The V gene lost 0 bases and the J gene lost 0 bases, with 10 bases spanning the gap. DNA of the CDR3: TGTGCCAGCAGCGTAGGGGGGACTCCCTCCTACGAGCAGTACTTC. It codes for CASSVGGTPSYEQYF.

For the CDR3, the DNA is TGCGCCAGCAGCTTGAAGCGGACGAGCTTTTCCTACGAGCAGTACGTC. Its protein is CASSLKRTSFSYEQYV. V usage is TRBV5-1 and J usage is TRBJ2-7; TRBD2 might be the D (5 bases). The CDR3 loop spans 16 amino acids. Germline V lookup: CDR1 SGHRS, CDR2 YFSETQ. Trimming took off 1 base at V and 1 base at J, with 15 bases between the two ends.